This is a list of T cell receptor beta chains from one sample in a study of cytomegalovirus exposure and HLA in healthy donors. Sequencing used immunoSEQ multiplex PCR; TCRdb keeps in-frame clones, though not all of them. The sample holds approximately 100,000 clones, 65% to 85% seen once. The sample consisted of PBMCs. The receptors originated from a woman aged 40 to 50 in good health and CMV-seronegative. Both conserved end residues are part of each CDR3. Each record gives: clone size, V gene, J gene, CDR3 length, D gene, CDR3 DNA, CDR3 protein. D genes are given only for firm matches. Some rows have no size entry. The others give once, few or many, or a class for an expanded clone.

clone size: NA; V gene: TRBV7-9; J gene: TRBJ1-1; CDR3 length: 16; D gene: TRBD1; CDR3 DNA: TGTGCCAGCAGCTTAGGGGGCGGGACAGGGTCTACTGAAGCTTTCTTT; CDR3 protein: CASSLGGGTGSTEAFF
clone size: NA; V gene: TRBV2; J gene: TRBJ2-7; CDR3 length: 13; D gene: NA; CDR3 DNA: TGTGCCAGCAGTGGGGGGCCTGCCTACGAGCAGTACTTC; CDR3 protein: CASSGGPAYEQYF
clone size: few; V gene: TRBV7-9; J gene: TRBJ2-7; CDR3 length: 17; D gene: TRBD1; CDR3 DNA: TGTGCCAGCAGCCACGTCAATCTTGGGACAGGGTTGAACGAGCAGTACTTC; CDR3 protein: CASSHVNLGTGLNEQYF
clone size: NA; V gene: TRBV5-1; J gene: TRBJ1-2; CDR3 length: 14; D gene: TRBD1; CDR3 DNA: TGCGCCAGCAGCCGGGACAGGGGTAATGATGGCTACACCTTC; CDR3 protein: CASSRDRGNDGYTF
clone size: NA; V gene: TRBV27; J gene: TRBJ2-5; CDR3 length: 15; D gene: TRBD2; CDR3 DNA: TGTGCCAGCAGTTTTTGGCTAGCGGGAGAAGAGACCCAGTACTTC; CDR3 protein: CASSFWLAGEETQYF
clone size: NA; V gene: TRBV10-3; J gene: TRBJ1-2; CDR3 length: 13; D gene: NA; CDR3 DNA: TGTGCCATCAGGCACAGGGAATCGGATGGCTACACCTTC; CDR3 protein: CAIRHRESDGYTF
clone size: NA; V gene: TRBV6-1; J gene: TRBJ1-5; CDR3 length: 15; D gene: TRBD1; CDR3 DNA: TGTGCCAGCAGCCCACTCCCGACAGGGAATCAGCCCCAGCATTTT; CDR3 protein: CASSPLPTGNQPQHF
clone size: few; V gene: TRBV18; J gene: TRBJ1-2; CDR3 length: 12; D gene: NA; CDR3 DNA: TGTGCCAGCTCACCCACTAACTATGGCTACACCTTC; CDR3 protein: CASSPTNYGYTF
clone size: NA; V gene: TRBV7-2; J gene: TRBJ2-7; CDR3 length: 13; D gene: TRBD1; CDR3 DNA: TGTGCCAGCAGCTGGGCCGGGACAGGCGAGCAGTACTTC; CDR3 protein: CASSWAGTGEQYF
clone size: NA; V gene: TRBV28; J gene: TRBJ1-2; CDR3 length: 14; D gene: NA; CDR3 DNA: TGTGCCAGCCGAAGAACACCGACTCAAGGCGGCTACACCTTC; CDR3 protein: CASRRTPTQGGYTF